Shown below are 28 T cell receptor beta chains from a single sample sequenced in a study of blood T cells in healthy people across ages (dated by TCRdb to the mid-2010s). Library preparation was by 5' RACE. The sample was run on an Illumina HiSeq 2500. A second PCR of roughly 6 to 11 cycles was run with a J-beta primer mix and a sample-barcoded 5' primer. Clones were called with MiXCR by TCRdb after fastp trimmed the public reads at Q25, and only in-frame beta chains were retained. CDR3 protein duplicates are merged, each entry listing the most common genes and DNA. The sample includes 650,000 to 1,000,000 distinct CDR3 sequences, with around 50% observed a single time. The ten top clones hold around 18% of the sample. Input material: blood. The receptors derive from an elderly man in good health.

Ten or more counts support this clonotype. A junction boundary mismatches the germline segment, possibly from a read error. The CDR3 DNA reads TGCGCCAGCAGCCCGGGGACTAGCTCCTACGAGCAGTACTTC. Protein sequence: CASSPGTSSYEQYF. This sequence joins TRBV18 and TRBJ2-7; 8 bases are a match to TRBD2. Germline V lookup: CDR1 KGHSH, CDR2 LQKENI. There are 14 residues in the CDR3.

This chain links TRBV29-1 with TRBJ2-7; 13 nucleotides match TRBD2. The CDR3 contains 13 residues. Looked up from germline, CDR1 is SQVTM and CDR2 is ANQGSEA. Unmatched junction bases numbered 6, after V lost 7 bases and J lost 6 bases. The CDR3 here is CSGGTSGAGEQYF. The CDR3 DNA follows: TGCAGCGGCGGGACTAGCGGGGCAGGCGAGCAGTACTTC.

The rearrangement joins TRBV5-1 to TRBJ2-1; D possibly corresponds to TRBD2 (5 bases). The germline V and J ends were trimmed by 5 bases and 1 base, with 10 bases remaining between them. The CDR3 loop spans 14 amino acids. CDR1 SGHRS and CDR2 YFSETQ come from the germline V gene. The DNA for the CDR3 is TGCGCCAGCAGAAAGGCGGGTTCCTACAATGAGCAGTTCTTC. It is translated as CASRKAGSYNEQFF. Combining the CDR3 with reference TRBV5-1 and TRBJ2-1 gives the whole variable domain KAGVTQTPRYLIKTRGQQVTLSCSPISGHRSVSWYQQTPGQGLQFLFEYFSETQRNKGNFPGRFSGRQFSNSRSEMNVSTLELGDSALYLCASRKAGSYNEQFFGPGTRLTVL.

V and J are TRBV27 and TRBJ1-4; 7 bases fit TRBD1. The CDR3 has 15 amino acids. V lost 6 bases to trimming and J lost 7 bases; unmatched junction nucleotides: 11. The V gene's germline CDR1 is MNHEY and CDR2 SMNVEV (reference sequence). CDR3 protein: CASSLTGRGVEKLFF. The CDR3 DNA reads TGTGCCAGCAGCCTGACAGGGAGAGGGGTTGAAAAACTGTTTTTT.

The chain has TRBV5-1 and TRBJ1-1; TRBD1 matches at 12 bases. This CDR3 contains 14 residues. Trimming cost V 4 bases and J 6 bases; bases outside gene matches: 4. CDR1 and CDR2 (germline): SGHRS, YFSETQ. The DNA for the CDR3 is TGCGCCAGCAGCCCCGGGGACAGGGGGCCTGAAGCTTTCTTT. Translating it yields CASSPGDRGPEAFF.

The sample holds one count of this clonotype. The rearrangement joins TRBV5-6 to TRBJ1-1; 11 nucleotides align to TRBD1. The V gene's germline CDR1 is SGHDT and CDR2 YYEEEE. Germline trimming cut 3 bases from V and 5 bases from J; bases unmatched to any gene: 6. CDR3 length equals 15 residues. In nucleotides, the CDR3 is TGTGCCAGCAGCTCGGACAGGGGGCGCGGGACTGAAGCTTTCTTT. It encodes CASSSDRGRGTEAFF.

Many counts were recorded for this clonotype. The chain joins TRBV5-1 to TRBJ2-3; the D gene is possibly TRBD1 (6 bases). Between the trimmed V and J ends, which lost 5 bases and 0 bases, there was a span of 16 bases. Germline V gene lookup returns CDR1 SGHRS and CDR2 YFSETQ. The CDR3 is 16 amino acids. CDR3 residues: CASRDTGSPSTDTQYF. DNA of the CDR3: TGCGCCAGCAGAGATACAGGGTCCCCTAGCACAGATACGCAGTATTTT.

The J gene is TRBJ1-5, the V gene TRBV19; D is ambiguous. Germline-derived CDR1 and CDR2 are LNHDA and SQIVND (reference sequence). The CDR3 length is 14 residues. Trimming took 6 bases from V and 0 from J, leaving 9 bases between them. CDR3 region: CASSPGSSNQPQHF. The CDR3 DNA reads as TGTGCCAGTAGCCCTGGCAGTAGCAATCAGCCCCAGCATTTT.

The gene calls are TRBV3-1 and TRBJ2-1, with D perhaps assigned TRBD1 or TRBD2 (5 bases each). The V and J ends lost 3 bases and 8 bases respectively, with 8 bases between them. The CDR3 is made up of 12 amino acids. In germline, CDR1 is LGHDT, CDR2 YNNKEL (reference sequence). The chain's CDR3 is CASSQGRDEQFF. CDR3 DNA: TGTGCCAGCAGCCAGGGACGCGATGAGCAGTTCTTC.

This chain connects TRBV7-3 to TRBJ2-7, with a tentative D call TRBD2 (7 bases). The CDR3 sequence is 15 residues long. CDR1 and CDR2 from the germline V gene are SGHTA and FQGTGA. V gave up 5 bases and J gave up 5 bases, with 19 bases separating them. CDR3 sequence (DNA): TGTGCCAGCAGCCCTTCGCGGGGGCGTCTCCACGAGCAGTACTTC. Protein product: CASSPSRGRLHEQYF.

A few counts support this clonotype. A single base separates this from a much larger clone, so it may be a read error. The chain uses TRBV5-6 and TRBJ2-7; a possible D gene is TRBD2 (6 bases). V was cut by 3 bases and J by 2 bases, with 9 bases left in between. The CDR3 loop spans 13 amino acids. Germline CDR1 is SGHDT and CDR2 is YYEEEE. The CDR3, as DNA: TGTGCCAGCAGCTGGAGGGCAGCCTACGAGCAGTACTTC. Protein sequence: CASSWRAAYEQYF.

This clonotype was seen a few times. This chain uses TRBV6-6 with TRBJ2-3; D remains unclear. CDR3 size: 16 residues. Trimming pared 2 bases from V and 2 bases from J, leaving 14 bases between. CDR1 is MNHNY and CDR2 is SVGAGI in the germline V gene (reference sequence). The CDR3 loop is CASSYPVTAPTDTQYF. Here the CDR3 DNA reads TGTGCCAGCAGTTACCCGGTAACGGCCCCCACAGATACGCAGTATTTT.

This chain uses TRBV5-1 with TRBJ2-4, with 10 bases lining up with TRBD1. The CDR3 extends over 15 amino acids. V trimming: 4 bases; J trimming: 3 bases; junction bases outside the gene matches: 4. The germline gives CDR1 SGHRS, CDR2 YFSETQ. CDR3 coding DNA: TGCGCCAGCAGCATTCGGACAGGGGGCAAAAACATTCAGTACTTC. It yields the protein CASSIRTGGKNIQYF.

The chain combines TRBV9 with TRBJ2-3; the D gene is possibly TRBD2 (5 bases). This CDR3 spans 16 amino acids. Germline values: CDR1 SGDLS, CDR2 YYNGEE. The V end lost 0 bases, the J end lost 1 base, and 12 bases lay between the germline ends. CDR3 nucleotide sequence: TGTGCCAGCAGCGTAGGCCCGAGGGTCGGCACAGATACGCAGTATTTT. Translating it yields CASSVGPRVGTDTQYF. Full variable domain (outside the CDR3, taken from reference TRBV9 and TRBJ2-3): DSGVTQTPKHLITATGQRVTLRCSPRSGDLSVYWYQQSLDQGLQFLIQYYNGEERAKGNILERFSAQQFPDLHSELNLSSLELGDSALYFCASSVGPRVGTDTQYFGPGTRLTVL.

This clonotype showed up just a few times. For the CDR3, the DNA is TGTGCCAGCAGCTTATACGGGGACCCTAGCACAGATACGCAGTATTTT. Translation: CASSLYGDPSTDTQYF. The rearrangement joins TRBV7-2 to TRBJ2-3; D may be TRBD1 or TRBD2 (5 bases each). The CDR3 has 16 amino acids. CDR1 SGHTA and CDR2 FQGNSA come from the germline V gene. The V end was cut by 2 bases, the J end by 0 bases, with 12 bases between.

The V gene is TRBV10-3, the J gene TRBJ2-1; tentative D call: TRBD2 (6 bases). Deletions cut 7 bases from V and 2 bases from J, with 9 bases between. The germline CDR1 and CDR2 sequences are ENHRY and SYGVKD. The CDR3 runs 13 residues. The CDR3 nucleotides are TGTGCCATCACTGCGGGACCCTACAATGAGCAGTTCTTC. It specifies CAITAGPYNEQFF.

This clonotype has just a few counts. The chain is built from TRBV5-1 and TRBJ2-7; TRBD2 matches at 7 bases. Gene TRBJ2-5 matches the end of the DNA better, so the J call may be wrong. The CDR3 covers 15 residues. Germline V gene lookup returns CDR1 SGHRS and CDR2 YFSETQ. The CDR3 DNA reads TGCGCCAGCAGCTGGGGGGGTTCCCCTGGAGAGACCCAGTACTTC. This codes for CASSWGGSPGETQYF.

This clonotype was seen more than once but under ten times. For the CDR3, the DNA is TGCAGCGTCGACAGGGGCCAAGAGACCCAGTACTTC. It encodes CSVDRGQETQYF. The V and J genes are TRBV29-1 and TRBJ2-5, with TRBD1 matching over 8 bases. This CDR3 spans 12 amino acids. V was pared by 6 bases and J by 1 base, with 1 base of the junction left unmatched. The germline V gene has CDR1 SQVTM and CDR2 ANQGSEA.

The chain uses TRBV29-1 and TRBJ2-2, with 8 nucleotides matching TRBD1. Germline V gene sequence: CDR1 SQVTM, CDR2 ANQGSEA. V gave up 0 bases and J gave up 2 bases; unmatched junction bases: 5. The CDR3 contains 16 residues. The chain's CDR3 is CSVEDVQGGNTGELFF. The CDR3 DNA follows: TGCAGCGTTGAAGATGTACAGGGGGGCAACACCGGGGAGCTGTTTTTT.

The genes are TRBV7-3 and TRBJ1-2, with D possibly matching TRBD1 (6 bases). V lost 5 bases, J lost 0 bases, and 13 bases lay in between. CDR1 and CDR2 from the germline V gene are SGHTA and FQGTGA. The CDR3 contains 15 residues. The CDR3 sequence is CASSSTGRTNYGYTF. CDR3 bases: TGTGCCAGCAGCAGCACAGGGAGAACTAACTATGGCTACACCTTC.

The chain couples TRBV20-1 to TRBJ1-1; D is ambiguous. The length of the CDR3 is 13 residues. Trimming shortened V by 3 bases and J by 0 bases, and 8 bases separated the two germline ends. Looked up from germline, CDR1 is DFQATT and CDR2 is SNEGSKA (reference sequence). This CDR3 reads CSASRNLNTEAFF. As DNA, the CDR3 is TGCAGTGCTAGTAGGAATTTGAACACTGAAGCTTTCTTT.

This clonotype was recorded a few times. V usage is TRBV15 and J usage is TRBJ2-5, with unresolved D. This CDR3 spans 14 amino acids. Trimming took off 1 base at V and 4 bases at J, with 10 bases between the two ends. From germline, CDR1 is LNHNV and CDR2 YYDKDF (reference sequence). CDR3 residues: CATSRASTRETQYF. The CDR3 coding sequence is TGTGCCACCAGCAGAGCCTCTACCCGAGAGACCCAGTACTTC.

This rearrangement joins TRBV7-9 to TRBJ1-1; D unclear. Germline V gene data show CDR1 as SEHNR and CDR2 as FQNEAQ (reference sequence). The CDR3 spans 14 residues. The germline V and J ends were trimmed by 4 bases and 3 bases, with 12 bases remaining between them. The CDR3 protein is CASSSIDWDTEAFF. In DNA form, the CDR3 reads TGTGCCAGCAGCTCCATTGACTGGGACACTGAAGCTTTCTTT.

The chain carries TRBV27 and TRBJ2-2; 7 nucleotides line up with TRBD2. V lost 3 bases to trimming and J lost 5 bases; unmatched junction nucleotides: 9. CDR1 is MNHEY and CDR2 is SMNVEV in the germline V gene (reference sequence). The CDR3 runs to 16 residues. This CDR3 reads CASSFSAGVYTGELFF. The CDR3 bases are TGTGCCAGCAGTTTTTCCGCGGGAGTATATACCGGGGAGCTGTTTTTT.

This chain uses TRBV6-6 with TRBJ1-1; 7 nucleotides match TRBD1. The CDR3 is made up of 14 amino acids. Germline CDR1 and CDR2: MNHNY and SVGAGI (reference sequence). V gave up 2 bases and J gave up 7 bases; unmatched junction bases: 7. The CDR3 DNA is TGTGCCAGCAGTTACGACGACAGGGTTGGTGAAGCTTTCTTT. It is translated as CASSYDDRVGEAFF.

Many counts were recorded for this clonotype. The chain couples TRBV7-6 to TRBJ2-6; the D call may be TRBD1 or TRBD2 (5 bases each). The CDR3 sequence is 16 residues long. V lost 6 bases to trimming and J lost 0 bases, with 12 bases between them. Germline CDR1 reads SGHVS; CDR2 reads FNYEAQ. CDR3 nucleotides: TGTGCCAGCAGTACCGAGGGGCGCTCTGGGGCCAACGTCCTGACTTTC. Residues: CASSTEGRSGANVLTF.

The V call is TRBV6-6, the J call TRBJ2-7, with TRBD2 identical over 11 bases. CDR1 is MNHNY, CDR2 SVGAGI, per germline (reference sequence). The CDR3 is 15 amino acids. V trimming: 5 bases; J trimming: 6 bases; junction bases outside the gene matches: 9. CDR3 amino acids: CASSAPVSGRVEQYF. The CDR3 nucleotides are TGTGCCAGCAGTGCCCCGGTTAGCGGGAGGGTCGAGCAGTACTTC.

V usage is TRBV20-1 and J usage is TRBJ1-5; no firm D call. The CDR3 totals 13 residues. Deletions cut 4 bases from V and 4 bases from J, with 11 bases between. Germline assignment: CDR1 DFQATT and CDR2 SNEGSKA (reference sequence). CDR3 protein: CSAILWRNQPQHF. The CDR3 DNA reads as TGCAGTGCTATACTTTGGAGGAATCAGCCCCAGCATTTT.